The clone carrying this T cell receptor (beta chain) has a handful of counts. The antigen is undetermined. The record originates from a study of T cells in Graves' hyperthyroidism and ophthalmopathy. The investigators amplified TCR beta CDR3 regions from RNA transcripts. HTBI primers were the set used in a first-round RT-PCR of the TCR CDR3. A single record per CDR3 protein comes from TCRdb applying MiXCR to the multiplex PCR reads. The sample consists of fewer than 700,000 distinct CDR3 sequences, 15% to 20% of them appearing once. For ophthalmopathy patients, the Clinical Activity Score was at least 3 and the NOSPECS grade at least 4; duration was under 3 months. Study-wide results and limits: Prediction of ophthalmopathy progression came a median roughly 6.6 months pre-onset. Ophthalmopathy was separated from stable hyperthyroidism by a 13 V-J model.

CDR3 length: 15 residues. V was cut by 0 bases and J by 2 bases, with 10 bases left in between. Specimen: blood. This sequence was found in a young woman with Graves' ophthalmopathy. The chain joins TRBV12-3 or TRBV12-4 to TRBJ2-5; D possibly corresponds to TRBD1 (6 bases). CDR3 sequence (DNA): TGTGCCAGCAGTTTAGCGGGGGCCCGACAAGAGACCCAGTACTTC. This gives the protein CASSLAGARQETQYF.